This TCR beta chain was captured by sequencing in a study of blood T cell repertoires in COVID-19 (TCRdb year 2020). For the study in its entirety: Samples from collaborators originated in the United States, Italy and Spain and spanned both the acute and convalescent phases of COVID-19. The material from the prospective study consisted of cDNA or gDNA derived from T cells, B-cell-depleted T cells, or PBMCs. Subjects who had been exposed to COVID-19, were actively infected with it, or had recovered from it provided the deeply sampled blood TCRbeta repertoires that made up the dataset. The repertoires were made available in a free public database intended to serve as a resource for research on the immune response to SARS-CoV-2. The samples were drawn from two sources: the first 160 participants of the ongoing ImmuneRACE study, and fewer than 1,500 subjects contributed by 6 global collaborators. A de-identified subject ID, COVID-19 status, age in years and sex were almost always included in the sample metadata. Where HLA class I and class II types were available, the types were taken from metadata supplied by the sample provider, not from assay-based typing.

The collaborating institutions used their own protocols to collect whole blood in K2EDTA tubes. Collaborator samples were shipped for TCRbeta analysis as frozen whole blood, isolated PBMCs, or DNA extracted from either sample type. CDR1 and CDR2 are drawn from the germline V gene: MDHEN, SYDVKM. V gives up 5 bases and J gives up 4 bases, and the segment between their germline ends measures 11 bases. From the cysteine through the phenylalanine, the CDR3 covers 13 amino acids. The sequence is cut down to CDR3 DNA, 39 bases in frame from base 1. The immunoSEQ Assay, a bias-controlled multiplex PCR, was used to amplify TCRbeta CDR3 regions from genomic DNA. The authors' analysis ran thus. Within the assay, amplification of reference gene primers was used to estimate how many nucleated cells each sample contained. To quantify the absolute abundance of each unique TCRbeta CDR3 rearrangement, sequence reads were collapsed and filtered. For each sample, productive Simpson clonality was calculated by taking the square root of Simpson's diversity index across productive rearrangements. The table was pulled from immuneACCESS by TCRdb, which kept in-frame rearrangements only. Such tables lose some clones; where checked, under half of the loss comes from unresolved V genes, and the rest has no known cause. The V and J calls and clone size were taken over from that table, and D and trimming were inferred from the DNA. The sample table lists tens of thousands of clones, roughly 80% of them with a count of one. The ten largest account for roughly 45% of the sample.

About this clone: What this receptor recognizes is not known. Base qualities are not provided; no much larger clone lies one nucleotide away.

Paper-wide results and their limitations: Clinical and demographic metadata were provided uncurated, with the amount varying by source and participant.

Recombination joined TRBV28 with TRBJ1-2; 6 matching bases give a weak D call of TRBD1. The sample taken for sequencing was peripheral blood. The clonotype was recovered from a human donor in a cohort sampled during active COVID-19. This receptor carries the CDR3 CASSPQGFYGYTF. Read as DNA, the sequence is TGTGCCAGCAGTCCTCAGGGGTTCTATGGCTACACCTTC.